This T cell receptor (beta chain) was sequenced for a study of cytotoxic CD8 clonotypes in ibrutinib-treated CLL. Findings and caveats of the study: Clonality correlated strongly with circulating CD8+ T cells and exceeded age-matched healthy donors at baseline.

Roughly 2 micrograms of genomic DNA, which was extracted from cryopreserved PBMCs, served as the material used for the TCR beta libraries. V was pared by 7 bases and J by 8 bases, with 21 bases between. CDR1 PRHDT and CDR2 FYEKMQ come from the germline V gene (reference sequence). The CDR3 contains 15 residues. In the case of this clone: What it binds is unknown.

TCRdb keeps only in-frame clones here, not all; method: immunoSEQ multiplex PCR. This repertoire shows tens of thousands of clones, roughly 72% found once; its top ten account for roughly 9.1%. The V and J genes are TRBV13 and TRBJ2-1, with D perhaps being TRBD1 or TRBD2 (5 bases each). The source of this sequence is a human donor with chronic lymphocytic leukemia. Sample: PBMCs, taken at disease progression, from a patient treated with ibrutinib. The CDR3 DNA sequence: TGTGCCAGCACCCTCCGGGACCACGCCTCCCATGAGCAGTTCTTC. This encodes CASTLRDHASHEQFF.